This T cell receptor (beta chain) was sequenced during a study of blood T cell repertoires in COVID-19. For the study at large: Sites across the United States, Italy and Spain contributed samples from acute and convalescent COVID-19. Sample material is recorded as cDNA or gDNA derived from T cells, B-cell-depleted T cells, or PBMCs.

V was clipped by 5 bases and J by 4 bases, with 17 bases between them. The CDR3 contains 15 residues. In germline, CDR1 is SGHTA, CDR2 FQGNSA. In the authors' methods: Amplifying reference gene primers gave estimates of nucleated cell counts. Libraries were prepared by immunoSEQ multiplex PCR; TCRdb keeps only in-frame clonotypes and omits some of them. V and J calls and clone size come straight from that table; D and trimming were deduced from the DNA. The table shows tens of thousands of clones, with 75% to 90% occurring only once. The J gene is TRBJ1-2, the V gene TRBV7-2; D may be TRBD1 (5 bases). The TCR sequence derives from a human donor in a cohort sampled during active COVID-19. Input material: peripheral blood. The DNA of the CDR3 is TGTGCCAGCAGCCATGAAGGGCAGGGCGGCTATGGCTACACCTTC. This sequence encodes CASSHEGQGGYGYTF.